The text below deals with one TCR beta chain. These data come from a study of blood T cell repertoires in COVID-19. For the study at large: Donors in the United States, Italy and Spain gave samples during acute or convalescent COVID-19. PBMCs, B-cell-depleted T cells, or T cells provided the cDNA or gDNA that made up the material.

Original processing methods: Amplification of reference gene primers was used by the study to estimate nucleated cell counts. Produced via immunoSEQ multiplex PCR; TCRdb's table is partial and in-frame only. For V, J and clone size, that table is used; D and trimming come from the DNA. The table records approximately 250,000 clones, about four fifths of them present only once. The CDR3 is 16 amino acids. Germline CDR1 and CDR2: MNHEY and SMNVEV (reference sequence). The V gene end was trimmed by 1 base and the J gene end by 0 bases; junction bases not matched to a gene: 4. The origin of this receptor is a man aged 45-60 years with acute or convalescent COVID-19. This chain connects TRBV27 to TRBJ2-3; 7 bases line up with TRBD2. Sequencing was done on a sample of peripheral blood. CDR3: CASSLYPSGSTDTQYF. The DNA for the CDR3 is TGTGCCAGCAGTTTATATCCTAGCGGTAGCACAGATACGCAGTATTTT.